This TCR beta chain was captured in a study of cytomegalovirus exposure and HLA in healthy donors. Whole-study context: The 100 million to 140 million unique TCR beta sequences, from about 179 million T cells, were found by an earlier analysis.

Study conclusions and caveats: Earlier analysis looked at TCR beta V segments, and most were productive about 90% or about 30% of the time. The authors judged a highly shared variant cluster likely a sequencing artifact.

Trimming pared 6 bases from V and 9 bases from J, leaving 12 bases between. Per the germline V gene, CDR1 is MNHEY and CDR2 is SMNVEV (reference sequence). This CDR3 is 12 amino acids long. 60 Vbeta and 13 Jbeta primers were used in PCR. Using immunoSEQ multiplex PCR, the repertoire was profiled, and TCRdb retains in-frame clones only, with some absent. The sample contains about 140,000 clones, roughly 65% of which appear only once. Regarding this clone: Its antigen remains unidentified.

The chain is built from TRBV27 and TRBJ1-5, with D maybe TRBD1 (6 bases). Input material: PBMCs. The origin of this receptor is a man aged 55 to 70 in good health and CMV-seronegative. CDR3 protein: CASRAGAGPQHF. In nucleotides, the CDR3 is TGTGCCAGCAGGGCAGGGGCAGGGCCCCAGCATTTT.